The 12 T cell receptor beta chains below all came from one sample that was sequenced in a study of cytomegalovirus exposure and HLA in healthy donors. Data came from immunoSEQ multiplex PCR; TCRdb stores just in-frame clones and leaves some out. The sample has 150,000 to 200,000 clones, 96% seen once; the top ten hold roughly 1%. What was sequenced was PBMCs. The source is a young woman in good health and CMV-seronegative.

This clone was recorded once. The genes are TRBV7-9 and TRBJ2-5, with D hard to call. V was shortened by 2 bases and J by 1 base, with 8 bases between the two germline ends. The CDR3 is 14 amino acids. Germline V CDR1 and CDR2: SEHNR, FQNEAQ (reference sequence). The CDR3 sequence: CASSLFTVQETQYF. The CDR3 region has the DNA TGTGCCAGCAGCTTATTTACGGTCCAAGAGACCCAGTACTTC.

A note on this clone: Other DNA sequences from this sample encode an identical CDR3 as well. The J gene is TRBJ1-1, the V gene TRBV7-9; the D is unclear. CDR1 and CDR2 (germline): SEHNR, FQNEAQ (reference sequence). CDR3 length equals 14 residues. Trimming left V 1 base short and J 5 bases short, with 11 bases between. DNA of the CDR3: TGTGCCAGCAGCTTAGTTGGCGGGAGTACTGAAGCTTTCTTT. It translates to CASSLVGGSTEAFF.

The J gene is TRBJ1-6, the V gene TRBV7-2, with a weak D call TRBD1 (6 bases). Germline loops: CDR1 SGHTA, CDR2 FQGNSA. V was clipped by 5 bases and J by 14 bases, with 19 bases between them. This CDR3 spans 14 amino acids. CDR3 region: CASSPFPGATSLHF. DNA of the CDR3: TGTGCCAGCAGCCCCTTTCCAGGGGCCACGTCCCTCCACTTT.

The rearrangement joins TRBV18 to TRBJ1-4; D remains ambiguous. In germline, CDR1 is KGHSH, CDR2 LQKENI. This CDR3 is 13 amino acids long. V lost 6 bases to trimming and J lost 8 bases, with 13 bases between them. The CDR3 DNA reads as TGTGCCAGCTCCAAAAACGTCGGGGAAAAACTGTTTTTT. Encoded protein: CASSKNVGEKLFF.

V and J are TRBV6-1 and TRBJ1-2; tentatively, D is TRBD1 (6 bases). This CDR3 region has 15 residues. The germline V gene has CDR1 MNHNS and CDR2 SASEGT. The V end lost 5 bases, the J end lost 5 bases, and 18 bases lay between the germline ends. The CDR3 protein is CASSPPPGQPYGYTF. In DNA, the CDR3 is TGTGCCAGCAGTCCCCCCCCCGGACAGCCGTATGGCTACACCTTC.

The chain joins TRBV5-1 to TRBJ1-1; D call uncertain. The ends were cut back, 0 bases at V and 5 bases at J, with 8 bases in the middle. Per the germline V gene, CDR1 is SGHRS and CDR2 is YFSETQ. This CDR3 has 13 amino acids. CDR3: CASSLVRGTEAFF. CDR3 nucleotide sequence: TGCGCCAGCAGCTTGGTTCGGGGAACTGAAGCTTTCTTT.

V is TRBV5-6 and J is TRBJ1-2; TRBD1 matches at 10 bases. V lost 4 bases, J lost 6 bases, and 9 bases stayed unmatched. There are 15 residues in the CDR3. Looked up from germline, CDR1 is SGHDT and CDR2 is YYEEEE. The CDR3 DNA sequence: TGTGCCAGCAGCCCCGGGACAGGGGCGACTCATGGCTACACCTTC. Its translation: CASSPGTGATHGYTF.

The chain recombines TRBV9 with TRBJ1-6, with 7 nucleotides matching TRBD1. The J segment lost 3 bases and the V segment lost 6 bases, leaving 15 bases of the junction unmatched. The CDR3 is 18 residues long. CDR1 and CDR2 (germline): SGDLS, YYNGEE. For the CDR3, the DNA is TGTGCCAGCACCCCGGACCAACAGGGGCCAGGCTATAATTCACCCCTCCACTTT. Translating gives CASTPDQQGPGYNSPLHF.

The V gene is TRBV5-1, the J gene TRBJ1-1, with D possibly being TRBD1 (6 bases). CDR1 SGHRS and CDR2 YFSETQ come from the germline V gene. CDR3 length equals 14 residues. Trimming took off 6 bases at V and 3 bases at J, with 15 bases between the two ends. CDR3 residues: CASTDPGVDTEAFF. CDR3 coding DNA: TGCGCCAGCACCGATCCAGGGGTAGACACTGAAGCTTTCTTT.

The chain recombines TRBV19 with TRBJ1-1; the D gene is possibly TRBD1 (6 bases). The CDR3 is 18 amino acids. V lost 3 bases and J lost 1, with 21 bases in between. The germline gives CDR1 LNHDA, CDR2 SQIVND (reference sequence). The CDR3: CASSIPYLLPGQNTEAFF. In DNA form, the CDR3 reads TGTGCCAGTAGTATCCCTTACTTACTTCCGGGACAGAACACTGAAGCTTTCTTT.

This clone was counted a single time. The chain carries TRBV5-1 and TRBJ2-5, with D possibly TRBD2 on 6 matching bases. The V gene lost 4 bases and the J gene lost 7 bases, with 23 bases spanning the gap. This CDR3 comprises 16 residues. CDR1 and CDR2 (germline): SGHRS, YFSETQ. CDR3 amino acids: CASSPRLDTPYGTQYF. In nucleotides, the CDR3 is TGCGCCAGCAGCCCAAGACTAGACACCCCGTATGGGACCCAGTACTTC.

The V and J genes are TRBV29-1 and TRBJ1-2; D is possibly TRBD1 (6 bases). Trimming removed 7 bases from V and 7 bases from J, with 16 bases in between. The germline gives CDR1 SQVTM, CDR2 ANQGSEA. This CDR3 comprises 12 residues. The CDR3 nucleotides are TGCAGCGGTCAAGAGGGGGGAAGTGGCTACACCTTC. As protein: CSGQEGGSGYTF.